This is a list of T cell receptor beta chains from one sample in a study of blood T cell repertoires in COVID-19. Using immunoSEQ multiplex PCR, the repertoire was profiled, and TCRdb retains in-frame clones only, with some absent. The sample has approximately 120,000 clones; around four fifths are singletons. Material for sequencing was peripheral blood. These TCRs come from a human donor in a cohort sampled during active COVID-19. Both conserved end residues are part of each CDR3. Each record gives: clone size, V gene, CDR3 length, CDR3 protein. Clone size is stated in some rows and not others, as once, few, many or a class when expanded.

>-|TRBV3-1/TRBV3-2|14
CASSQQGPNSPLHF
>once|TRBV5-1|13
CASSLDRGYGYTF
>-|TRBV5-5|14
CASSLAPGQAEAFF
>-|TRBV10-3|14
CAISEVPGRGGYTF
>-|TRBV29-1|14
CSVVRDGGGNEQFF
>-|TRBV27|13
CASSLRFNSPLHF
>-|TRBV13|18
CASSLRLAGRSSTDTQYF
>-|TRBV3-1/TRBV3-2|16
CASSQRGGLVMNEQFF
>-|TRBV10-3|15
CAIGIDRDANYGYTF
>few|TRBV5-4|14
CASSLGQRTYGYTF
>-|TRBV9|19
CASSVTSGSSGGPTDTQYF
>-|TRBV5-1|14
CASSLSSGNTEAFF